A single TCR beta chain is shown here with its context. This entry comes from a study of blood T cell repertoires in COVID-19. The overall study: Samples of COVID-19 (acute and convalescent) were obtained from the United States, Italy and Spain.

The CDR3 contains 15 residues. The ends were cut back, 0 bases at V and 7 bases at J, with 16 bases in the middle. The V gene's germline CDR1 is LGHNA and CDR2 YNFKEQ. Data came from immunoSEQ multiplex PCR; TCRdb stores just in-frame clones and leaves some out. This sample has 40,000 to 45,000 clones, with more than 90% found just once. Sequenced: peripheral blood. The chain carries TRBV4-2 and TRBJ2-7, with D maybe TRBD2 (7 bases). The TCR was taken from a human donor in a cohort sampled during active COVID-19. CDR3 protein: CASSQEFRGAHEQYF. CDR3 in DNA: TGTGCCAGCAGCCAAGAATTCCGGGGGGCGCATGAGCAGTACTTC.